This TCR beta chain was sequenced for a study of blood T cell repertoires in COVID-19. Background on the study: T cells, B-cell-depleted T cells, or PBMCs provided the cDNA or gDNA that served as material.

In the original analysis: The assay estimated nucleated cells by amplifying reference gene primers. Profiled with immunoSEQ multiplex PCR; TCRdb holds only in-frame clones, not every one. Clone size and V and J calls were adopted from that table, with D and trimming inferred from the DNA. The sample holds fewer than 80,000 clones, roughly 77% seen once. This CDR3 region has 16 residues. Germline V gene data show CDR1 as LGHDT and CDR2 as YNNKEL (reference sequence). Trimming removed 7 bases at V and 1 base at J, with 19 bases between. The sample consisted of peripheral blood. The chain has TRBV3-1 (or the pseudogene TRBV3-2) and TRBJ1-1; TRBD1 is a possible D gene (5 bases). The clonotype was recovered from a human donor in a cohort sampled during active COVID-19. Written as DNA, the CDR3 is TGTGCCAGCACCCCAGGTGGGGGGACGCGGAACACTGAAGCTTTCTTT. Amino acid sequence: CASTPGGGTRNTEAFF.